What follows are 8 T cell receptor beta chains derived from one specimen sequenced in a study of shared clonotypes between healthy human individuals. Clones were read by immunoSEQ multiplex PCR, and TCRdb kept only the in-frame ones, dropping some. The data contain about 980,000 clones, about 80% of them singletons. Specimen: memory CD4+ T cells sorted from blood. Described subset: CD45RA-negative fraction. These receptors were obtained from a man aged 18 to 30 in good health.

This clone was counted once. The gene calls are TRBV5-1 and TRBJ2-6, with D unclear. Germline lookup yields CDR1 SGHRS and CDR2 YFSETQ. Trimming pared 5 bases from V and 1 base from J, leaving 10 bases between. CDR3 length: 15 amino acids. CDR3 coding DNA: TGCGCCAGCAGGACGGATGGGTCTGGGGCCAACGTCCTGACTTTC. Its protein is CASRTDGSGANVLTF.

J is TRBJ1-3 and V is TRBV19, with 7 nucleotides matching TRBD1. With 3 bases clipped from V and 16 bases from J, the junction kept 6 bases outside the gene matches. Germline V gene data show CDR1 as LNHDA and CDR2 as SQIVND (reference sequence). This CDR3 region has 11 residues. As DNA, the CDR3 is TGTGCCAGTAGTATGGGACAGAATAGTTATTTT. It translates to CASSMGQNSYF. The full variable domain, completed using reference TRBV19 and TRBJ1-3, is DGGITQSPKYLFRKEGQNVTLSCEQNLNHDAMYWYRQDPGQGLRLIYYSQIVNDFQKGDIAEGYSVSREKKESFPLTVTSAQKNPTAFYLCASSMGQNSYFGEGSWLTVV.

The V and J genes are TRBV7-2 and TRBJ2-5, with D unclear. This CDR3 has 14 amino acids. V was clipped by 1 base and J by 5 bases, with 11 bases between them. CDR1 and CDR2 from the germline V gene are SGHTA and FQGNSA. CDR3 sequence: CASSLGPSRETQYF. DNA for the CDR3: TGTGCCAGCAGCTTAGGACCGTCGCGGGAGACCCAGTACTTC. The full variable domain, with the rest looked up from reference TRBV7-2 and TRBJ2-5, is GAGVSQSPSNKVTEKGKDVELRCDPISGHTALYWYRQSLGQGLEFLIYFQGNSAPDKSGLPSDRFSAERTGGSVSTLTIQRTQQEDSAVYLCASSLGPSRETQYFGPGTRLLVL.

The J gene is TRBJ2-7, the V gene TRBV28, with no clear D. The CDR3 spans 14 residues. V shed 2 bases and J shed 2 bases, with 10 bases lying between them. Germline V CDR1 and CDR2: MDHEN, SYDVKM. CDR3: CASSLNSKPYEQYF. In DNA form, the CDR3 reads TGTGCCAGCAGTTTAAACAGTAAACCCTACGAGCAGTACTTC.

The chain joins TRBV27 to TRBJ2-2; possibly TRBD1 or TRBD2 for D (5 bases each). The CDR3 consists of 18 residues. Trimming stripped 4 bases from V and 0 bases from J, with 18 bases between. In germline, CDR1 is MNHEY, CDR2 SMNVEV (reference sequence). CDR3 protein: CASSSVRERKANTGELFF. DNA of the CDR3: TGTGCCAGCAGTTCAGTCAGGGAGAGGAAGGCGAACACCGGGGAGCTGTTTTTT.

The CDR3 sequence: CSVREADTQYF. DNA of the CDR3: TGCAGCGTGAGGGAGGCAGATACGCAGTATTTT. The J gene is TRBJ2-3, the V gene TRBV29-1; a weak D match, TRBD2 (6 bases). The germline gives CDR1 SQVTM, CDR2 ANQGSEA. Deletions cut 6 bases from V and 4 bases from J, with 8 bases between. The CDR3 is 11 amino acids.

The chain couples TRBV25-1 to TRBJ2-5; D gene uncertain. Judging by the DNA end, TRBJ2-7 fits better; the J call may be wrong. Germline CDR1 reads MGHDK; CDR2 reads SYGVNS. The CDR3 extends over 13 amino acids. CDR3 in DNA: TGTGCCAGCAGTGAATGTCCAGGATGCGAGCAGTACTTC. It is translated as CASSECPGCEQYF.

CDR3 sequence reads: CASSLGVGVTDTEAFF. The CDR3 region has the DNA TGTGCCAGCAGCTTAGGTGTGGGGGTAACCGACACTGAAGCTTTCTTT. This rearrangement joins TRBV11-2 to TRBJ1-1, with D tentatively TRBD1 (5 bases). Germline loops: CDR1 SGHAT, CDR2 FQNNGV. Trimming took off 1 base at V and 3 bases at J, with 15 bases between the two ends. CDR3 size: 16 residues.